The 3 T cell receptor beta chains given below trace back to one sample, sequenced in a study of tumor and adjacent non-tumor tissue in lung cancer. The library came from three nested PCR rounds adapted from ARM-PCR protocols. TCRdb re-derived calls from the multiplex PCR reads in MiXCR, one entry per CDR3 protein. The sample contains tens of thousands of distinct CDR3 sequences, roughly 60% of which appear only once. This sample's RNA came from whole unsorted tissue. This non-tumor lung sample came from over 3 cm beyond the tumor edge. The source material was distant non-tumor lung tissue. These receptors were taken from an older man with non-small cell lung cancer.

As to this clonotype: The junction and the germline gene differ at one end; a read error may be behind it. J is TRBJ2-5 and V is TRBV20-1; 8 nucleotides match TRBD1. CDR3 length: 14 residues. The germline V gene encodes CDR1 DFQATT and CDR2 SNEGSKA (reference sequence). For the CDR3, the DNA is TGCAGTGCTAGAGGCAGGGGGCCCCAAGGGACCCAGTACTTT. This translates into CSARGRGPQGTQYF.

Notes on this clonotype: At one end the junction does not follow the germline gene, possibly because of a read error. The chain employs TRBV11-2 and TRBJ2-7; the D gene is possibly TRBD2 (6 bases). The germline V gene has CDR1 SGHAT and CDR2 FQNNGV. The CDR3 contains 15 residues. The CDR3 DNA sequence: TGTGCCAGCAGCTCCGAACCACTACTAGCCCACGAGCAATACTTC. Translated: CASSSEPLLAHEQYF. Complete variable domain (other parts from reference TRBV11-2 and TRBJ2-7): EAGVAQSPRYKIIEKRQSVAFWCNPISGHATLYWYQQILGQGPKLLIQFQNNGVVDDSQLPKDRFSAERLKGVDSTLKIQPAKLEDSAVYLCASSSEPLLAHEQYFGPGTRLTVT.

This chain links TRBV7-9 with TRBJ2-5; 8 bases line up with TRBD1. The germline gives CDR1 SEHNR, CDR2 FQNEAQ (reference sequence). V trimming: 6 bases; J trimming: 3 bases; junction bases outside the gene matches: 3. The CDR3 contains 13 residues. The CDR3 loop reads CASRHRGEETQYF. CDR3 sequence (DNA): TGTGCCAGCAGACACAGGGGGGAAGAGACCCAGTACTTC.